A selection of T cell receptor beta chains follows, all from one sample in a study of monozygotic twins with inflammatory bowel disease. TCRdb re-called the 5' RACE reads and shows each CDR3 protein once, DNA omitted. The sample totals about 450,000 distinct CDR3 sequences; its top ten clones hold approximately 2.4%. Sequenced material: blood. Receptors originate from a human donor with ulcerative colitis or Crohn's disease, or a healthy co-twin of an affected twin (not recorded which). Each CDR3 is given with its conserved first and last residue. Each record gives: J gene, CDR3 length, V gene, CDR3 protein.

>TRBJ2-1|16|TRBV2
CASSESADYSYNEQFF
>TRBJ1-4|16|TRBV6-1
CASRKRETITNEKLFF
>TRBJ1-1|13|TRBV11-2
CASSSTDNTEAFF
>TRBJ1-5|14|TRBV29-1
CSVGDRGLHQPQHF
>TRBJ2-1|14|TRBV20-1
CSVQRGSSYNEQFF
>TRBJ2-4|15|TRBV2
CATSQGGQGKNIQYF
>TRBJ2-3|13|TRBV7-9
CASSSFVSPTQYF
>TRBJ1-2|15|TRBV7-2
CASSFTDTANYGYTF
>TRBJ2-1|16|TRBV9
CASSVGGTGTHNEQFF
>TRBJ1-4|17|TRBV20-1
CSAPHTGPTATNEKLFF
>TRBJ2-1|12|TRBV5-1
CASSLEGYEQFF
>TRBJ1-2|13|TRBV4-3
CASSQRTGGSYTF
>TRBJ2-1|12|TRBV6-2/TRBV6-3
CASSTSKGEQFF
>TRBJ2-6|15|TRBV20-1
CSARAGSSGANVLTF
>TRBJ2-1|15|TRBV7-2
CASTAGTGAYNEQFF
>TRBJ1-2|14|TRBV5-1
CASSPLPESYGYTF
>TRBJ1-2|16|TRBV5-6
CASSRQGALSGDGYTF
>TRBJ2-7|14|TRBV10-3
CAISGDGRRGEQYF
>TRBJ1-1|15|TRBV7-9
CASSLGGTGYTEAFF
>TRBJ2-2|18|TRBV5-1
CASSLSVDSRTNTGELFF
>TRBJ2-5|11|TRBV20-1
CSADRSETQYF
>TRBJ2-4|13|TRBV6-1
CASSEASRNIQYF
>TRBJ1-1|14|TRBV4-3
CASSQEWGNTEAFF
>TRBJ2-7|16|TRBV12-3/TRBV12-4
CASSLRGQGASYEQYF
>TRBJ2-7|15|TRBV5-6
CASSLAFSESNEQYF
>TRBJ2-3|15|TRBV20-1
CSARELGESTDTQYF
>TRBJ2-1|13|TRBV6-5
CASSYMGTSEQFF
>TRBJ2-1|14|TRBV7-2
CASSRPGGRGEQFF
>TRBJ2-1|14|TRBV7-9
CASSPPGGINEQFF